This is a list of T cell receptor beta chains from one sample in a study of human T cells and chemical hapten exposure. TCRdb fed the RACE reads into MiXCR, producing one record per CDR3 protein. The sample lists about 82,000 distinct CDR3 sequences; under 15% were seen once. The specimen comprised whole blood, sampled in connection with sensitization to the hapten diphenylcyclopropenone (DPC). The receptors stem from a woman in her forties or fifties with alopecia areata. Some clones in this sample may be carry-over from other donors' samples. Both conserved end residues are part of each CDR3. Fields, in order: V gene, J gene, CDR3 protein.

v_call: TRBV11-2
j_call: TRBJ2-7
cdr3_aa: CASSSVRDSTYEQYF

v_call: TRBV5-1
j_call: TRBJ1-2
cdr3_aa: CASSQDRLGSYTF

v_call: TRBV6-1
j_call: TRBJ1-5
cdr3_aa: CATSEDHSNQPQHF

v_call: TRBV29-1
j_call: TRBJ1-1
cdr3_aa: CSVEKSQNTEAFF

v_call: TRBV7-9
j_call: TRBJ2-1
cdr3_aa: CASSSGRTGSYNEQFF

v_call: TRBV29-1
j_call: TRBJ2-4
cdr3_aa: CSFLHGSKNIQYF

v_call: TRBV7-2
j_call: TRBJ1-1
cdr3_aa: CASSLDRTWSTEAFF

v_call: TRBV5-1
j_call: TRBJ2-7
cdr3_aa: CASSAFTSGVSSYEQYF

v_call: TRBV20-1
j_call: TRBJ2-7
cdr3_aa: CSATGDRTYEQYF

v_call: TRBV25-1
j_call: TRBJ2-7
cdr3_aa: CASSTGQGREQYF

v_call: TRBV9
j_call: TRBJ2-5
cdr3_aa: CASSTYRGQFDETQYF